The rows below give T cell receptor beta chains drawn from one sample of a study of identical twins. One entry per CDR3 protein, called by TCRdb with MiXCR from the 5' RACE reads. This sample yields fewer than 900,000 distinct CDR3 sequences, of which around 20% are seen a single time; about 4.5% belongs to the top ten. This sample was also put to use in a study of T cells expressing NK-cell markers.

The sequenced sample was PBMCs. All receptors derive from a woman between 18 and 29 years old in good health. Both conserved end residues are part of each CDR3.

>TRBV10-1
CARSGAFVGESNTGELFF
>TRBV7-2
CASSLSGQTGELFF
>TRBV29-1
CSVEVGAVEAQYF
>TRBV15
CATSRDRQFEAFF
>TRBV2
CASRLRSYTQYF
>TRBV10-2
CASSANQIFGAFF
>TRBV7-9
CASSPGGLAGVDEQYF
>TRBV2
CASSENTSRREQYF
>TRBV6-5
CASSYPLLANLGTDTQYF
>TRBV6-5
CASSYSPRGTTSEQYF
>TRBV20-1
CSATTIGGQPSYNEQFF
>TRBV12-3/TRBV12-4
CASSFTSAGGQFF
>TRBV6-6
CASIGRTEAFF
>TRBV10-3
CAIRSDLNEQFF
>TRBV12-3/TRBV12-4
CASSRTTSVGGELFF
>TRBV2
CASGTQPNEQFF
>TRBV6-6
CASSSQGSYGYTF
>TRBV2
CAARRVLDTQYF
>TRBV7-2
CASSPRQGDVYNEQFF
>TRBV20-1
CSARRQDRPYEQYF
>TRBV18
CASSPVGPEEYF
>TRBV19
CASTPGRGTDTQYF
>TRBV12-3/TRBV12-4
CASSSQGEYGYTF
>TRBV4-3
CASSQEAPNEQYF
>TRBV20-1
CSAGQTETAFF
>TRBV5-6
CASSFSGLAASTDTQYF
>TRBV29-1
CSVLSTGANVLTF
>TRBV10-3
CAISSVYNTEAFF
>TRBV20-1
CSAGSPLAGAKDTQYF
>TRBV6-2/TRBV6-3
CASSQTGTDIQYF
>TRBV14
CASSKRVQGWNEQFF
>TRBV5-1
CASSTRGEGGEQFF
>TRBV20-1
CSVALIAGGGNEQFF
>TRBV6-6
CATRGGFKVYF
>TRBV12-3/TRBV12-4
CASSPYRGGSNQPQHF
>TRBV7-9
CASSPAYLPSYSEQFF
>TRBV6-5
CASTTGTEAFF